The clone carrying this TCR beta chain was seen once. Antigen specificity is unknown. Sample treatment: some 19 received Ad26.COV2.S at low or high dose, single or two shots; roughly five received placebo; per-sample allocation not given. On day 63 after the first injection, vaccine and placebo recipients gave samples. An adult aged 18-55 years in Boston served as the donor. The method was immunoSEQ multiplex PCR; TCRdb's version includes in-frame clones alone and lacks a portion of them. Here the sample spans around 300,000 clones, more than 85% being singletons. The sample originates from a study of Ad26.COV2.S vaccination and SARS-CoV-2 variants. General study results and limits: Spike-specific CD8+ and CD4+ T cell responses reportedly showed substantial breadth after vaccination. Possibly, TCR breadth and depth analyses underestimated total T cell responses. Vaccine recipients posted higher spike-specific TCR breadth than their placebo counterparts.

Germline V CDR1 and CDR2: MDHEN, SYDVKM. The CDR3 length is 16 residues. J lost 4 bases, V lost 7 bases, and 11 bases had no gene match. This clonotype originated in a person between 18 and 65 years old who received the Ad26.COV2.S COVID-19 vaccine or a placebo. The specimen comprised peripheral blood, sampled in a trial of Ad26.COV2.S vaccine versus placebo. The V gene is TRBV28, the J gene TRBJ2-1, with 9 bases matching TRBD1. The CDR3: CASISSGTGWYNEQFF. The CDR3 DNA reads as TGTGCCAGCATATCCTCCGGGACAGGGTGGTACAATGAGCAGTTCTTC.